A selection of T cell receptor beta chains follows, all from one sample in a study of cytomegalovirus exposure and HLA in healthy donors. The method was immunoSEQ multiplex PCR; TCRdb's version includes in-frame clones alone and lacks a portion of them. Altogether some 150,000 clones are present, 75% to 85% being singletons, with the ten largest covering approximately 0.99%. Source material: PBMCs. The receptors here all came from a male donor in good health and CMV-seronegative. CDR3s include the opening cysteine and the closing phenylalanine or tryptophan. The order of the fields is clone size, J gene, V gene, CDR3 length, CDR3 protein. Clone size is given for some rows only: seen once, a few or many times, or a class if the clone is expanded.

abundance: NA; j_gene: TRBJ2-5; v_gene: TRBV9; len: 14; CDR3aa: CASSVGGGQETQYF
abundance: NA; j_gene: TRBJ2-1; v_gene: TRBV5-6; len: 16; CDR3aa: CASSISTGESYNEQFF
abundance: NA; j_gene: TRBJ1-3; v_gene: TRBV5-1; len: 15; CDR3aa: CASSRDRESGNTIYF
abundance: once; j_gene: TRBJ2-3; v_gene: TRBV7-3; len: 15; CDR3aa: CASSLGGASTDTQYF
abundance: few; j_gene: TRBJ1-1; v_gene: TRBV19; len: 13; CDR3aa: CASTLQENTEAFF
abundance: NA; j_gene: TRBJ2-3; v_gene: TRBV9; len: 16; CDR3aa: CASSGTSGGALDTQYF
abundance: NA; j_gene: TRBJ2-5; v_gene: TRBV11-2; len: 16; CDR3aa: CASSFGLAGGTETQYF
abundance: NA; j_gene: TRBJ2-2; v_gene: TRBV4-2; len: 16; CDR3aa: CASSYSGGADTGELFF
abundance: NA; j_gene: TRBJ2-7; v_gene: TRBV11-3; len: 17; CDR3aa: CASSLDPYGLAGSEQYF
abundance: NA; j_gene: TRBJ2-1; v_gene: TRBV6-1; len: 13; CDR3aa: CASSETRGREQFF
abundance: many; j_gene: TRBJ2-1; v_gene: TRBV4-1; len: 16; CDR3aa: CASSQDPPGGYNEQFF
abundance: NA; j_gene: TRBJ2-1; v_gene: TRBV14; len: 13; CDR3aa: CASSQEPRLEQFF
abundance: NA; j_gene: TRBJ1-1; v_gene: TRBV5-6; len: 13; CDR3aa: CASSPFRGTEAFF
abundance: NA; j_gene: TRBJ2-7; v_gene: TRBV6-5; len: 14; CDR3aa: CASRGRDIPYEQYF
abundance: NA; j_gene: TRBJ2-7; v_gene: TRBV19; len: 15; CDR3aa: CASRPRTGGSYEQYF
abundance: NA; j_gene: TRBJ2-7; v_gene: TRBV4-2; len: 16; CDR3aa: CASSQESGGAIYEQYF
abundance: few; j_gene: TRBJ1-5; v_gene: TRBV5-6; len: 14; CDR3aa: CASSLALTGQPQHF
abundance: NA; j_gene: TRBJ2-7; v_gene: TRBV7-2; len: 13; CDR3aa: CASTGGAIDEQYF
abundance: NA; j_gene: TRBJ2-5; v_gene: TRBV13; len: 16; CDR3aa: CASSYRLAGGKETQYF
abundance: NA; j_gene: TRBJ2-2; v_gene: TRBV7-9; len: 17; CDR3aa: CASSPRDGGANTGELFF
abundance: NA; j_gene: TRBJ1-1; v_gene: TRBV6-5; len: 15; CDR3aa: CASSLGQGLGTEAFF
abundance: NA; j_gene: TRBJ1-2; v_gene: TRBV6-6; len: 14; CDR3aa: CASRGIQGTGGYTF
abundance: many; j_gene: TRBJ2-7; v_gene: TRBV27; len: 16; CDR3aa: CASSFWTSGGAYEQYF
abundance: NA; j_gene: TRBJ2-3; v_gene: TRBV7-9; len: 12; CDR3aa: CASSLPPDTQYF
abundance: NA; j_gene: TRBJ1-5; v_gene: TRBV7-9; len: 13; CDR3aa: CASSPTGDQPQHF